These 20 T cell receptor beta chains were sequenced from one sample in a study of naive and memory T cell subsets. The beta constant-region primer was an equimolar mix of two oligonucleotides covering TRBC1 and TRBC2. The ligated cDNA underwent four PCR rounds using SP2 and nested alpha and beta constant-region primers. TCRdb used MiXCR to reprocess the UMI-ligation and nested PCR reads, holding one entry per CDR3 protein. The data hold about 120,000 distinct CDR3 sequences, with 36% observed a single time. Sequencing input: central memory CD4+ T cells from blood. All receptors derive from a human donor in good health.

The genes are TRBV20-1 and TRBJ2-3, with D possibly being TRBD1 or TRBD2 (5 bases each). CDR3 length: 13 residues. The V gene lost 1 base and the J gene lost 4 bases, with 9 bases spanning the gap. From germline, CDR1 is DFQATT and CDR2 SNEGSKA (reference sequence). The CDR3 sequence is CSARAGTADTQYF. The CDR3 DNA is TGCAGTGCTAGAGCCGGGACGGCAGATACGCAGTATTTT.

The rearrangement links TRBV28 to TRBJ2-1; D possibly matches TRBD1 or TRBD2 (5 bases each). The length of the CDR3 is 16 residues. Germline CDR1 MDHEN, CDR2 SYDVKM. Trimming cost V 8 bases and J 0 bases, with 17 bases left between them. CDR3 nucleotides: TGTGCCAGCCTAGGGACCGTCGAAAGCTCCTACAATGAGCAGTTCTTC. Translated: CASLGTVESSYNEQFF. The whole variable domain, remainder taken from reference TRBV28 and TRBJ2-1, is DVKVTQSSRYLVKRTGEKVFLECVQDMDHENMFWYRQDPGLGLRLIYFSYDVKMKEKGDIPEGYSVSREKKERFSLILESASTNQTSMYLCASLGTVESSYNEQFFGPGTRLTVL.

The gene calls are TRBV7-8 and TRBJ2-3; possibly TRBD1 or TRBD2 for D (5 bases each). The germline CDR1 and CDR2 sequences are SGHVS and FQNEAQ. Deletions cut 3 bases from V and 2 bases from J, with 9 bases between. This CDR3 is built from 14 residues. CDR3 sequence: CASSFSGPTDTQYF. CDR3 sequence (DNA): TGTGCCAGCAGCTTCTCGGGACCCACAGATACGCAGTATTTT. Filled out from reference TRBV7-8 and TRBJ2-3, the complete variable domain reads GAGVSQSPRYKVAKRGQDVALRCDPISGHVSLFWYQQALGQGPEFLTYFQNEAQLDKSGLPSDRFFAERPEGSVSTLKIQRTQQEDSAVYLCASSFSGPTDTQYFGPGTRLTVL.

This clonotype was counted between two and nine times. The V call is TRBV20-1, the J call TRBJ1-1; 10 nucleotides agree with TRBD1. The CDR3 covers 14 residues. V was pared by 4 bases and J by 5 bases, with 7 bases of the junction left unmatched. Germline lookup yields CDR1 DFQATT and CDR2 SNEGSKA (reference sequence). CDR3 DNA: TGCAGTGCTAAGACAGGGGGCTGGGGTACTGAAGCTTTCTTT. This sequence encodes CSAKTGGWGTEAFF.

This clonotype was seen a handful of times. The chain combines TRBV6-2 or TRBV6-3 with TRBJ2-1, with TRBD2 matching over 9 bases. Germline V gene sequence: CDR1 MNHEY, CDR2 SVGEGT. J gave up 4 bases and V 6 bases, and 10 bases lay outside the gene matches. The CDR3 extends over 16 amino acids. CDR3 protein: CASRPNLAGSYNEQFF. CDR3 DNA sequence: TGTGCCAGCAGGCCCAATCTAGCGGGGAGTTACAATGAGCAGTTCTTC.

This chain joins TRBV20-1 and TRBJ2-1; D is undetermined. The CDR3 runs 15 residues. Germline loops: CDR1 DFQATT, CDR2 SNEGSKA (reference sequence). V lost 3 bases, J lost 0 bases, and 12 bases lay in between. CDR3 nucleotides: TGCAGTGCTAGTAATCCCGTGAGCTCCTACAATGAGCAGTTCTTC. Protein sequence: CSASNPVSSYNEQFF.

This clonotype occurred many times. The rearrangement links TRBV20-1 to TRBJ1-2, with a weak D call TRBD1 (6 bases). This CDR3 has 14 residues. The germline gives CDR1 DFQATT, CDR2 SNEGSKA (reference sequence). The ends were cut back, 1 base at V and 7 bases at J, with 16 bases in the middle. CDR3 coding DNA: TGCAGTGCTAGAGGTCGTCAGGGGTGGAGTGGCTACACCTTC. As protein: CSARGRQGWSGYTF.

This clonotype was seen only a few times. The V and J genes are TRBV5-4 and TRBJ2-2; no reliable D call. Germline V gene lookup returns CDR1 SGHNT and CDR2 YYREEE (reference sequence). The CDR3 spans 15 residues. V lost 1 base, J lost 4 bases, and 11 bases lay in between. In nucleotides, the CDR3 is TGTGCCAGCAGCTTGAAACTCGGCGGCACCGGGGAGCTGTTTTTT. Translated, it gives CASSLKLGGTGELFF.

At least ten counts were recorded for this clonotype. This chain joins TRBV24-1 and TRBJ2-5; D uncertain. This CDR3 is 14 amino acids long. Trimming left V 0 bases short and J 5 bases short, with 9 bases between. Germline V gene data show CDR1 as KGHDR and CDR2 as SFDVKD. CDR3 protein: CATSDLKVGETQYF. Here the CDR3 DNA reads TGTGCCACCAGTGATTTGAAGGTTGGGGAGACCCAGTACTTC.

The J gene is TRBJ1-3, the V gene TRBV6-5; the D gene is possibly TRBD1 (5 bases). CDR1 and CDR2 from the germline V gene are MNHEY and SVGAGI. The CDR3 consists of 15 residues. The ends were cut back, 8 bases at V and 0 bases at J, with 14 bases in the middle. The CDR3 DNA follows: TGTGCCAGCCTCCGTTCAGGGACCTCTGGAAACACCATATATTTT. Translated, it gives CASLRSGTSGNTIYF.

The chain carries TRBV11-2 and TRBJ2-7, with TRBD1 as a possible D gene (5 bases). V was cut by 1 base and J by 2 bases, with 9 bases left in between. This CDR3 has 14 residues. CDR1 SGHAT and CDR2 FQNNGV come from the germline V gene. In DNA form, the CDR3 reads TGTGCCAGCAGCTTAGTGGCAGGGCCCTACGAGCAGTACTTC. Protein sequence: CASSLVAGPYEQYF.

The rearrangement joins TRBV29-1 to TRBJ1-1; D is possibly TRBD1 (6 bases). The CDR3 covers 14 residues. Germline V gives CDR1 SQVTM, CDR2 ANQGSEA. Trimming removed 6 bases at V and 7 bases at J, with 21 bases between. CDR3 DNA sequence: TGCAGCGTAGCAAGGGGGGGCTACGGTGGTGAAGCTTTCTTT. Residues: CSVARGGYGGEAFF. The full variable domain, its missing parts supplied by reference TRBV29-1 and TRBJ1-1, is SAVISQKPSRDICQRGTSLTIQCQVDSQVTMMFWYRQQPGQSLTLIATANQGSEATYESGFVIDKFPISRPNLTFSTLTVSNMSPEDSSIYLCSVARGGYGGEAFFGQGTRLTVV.

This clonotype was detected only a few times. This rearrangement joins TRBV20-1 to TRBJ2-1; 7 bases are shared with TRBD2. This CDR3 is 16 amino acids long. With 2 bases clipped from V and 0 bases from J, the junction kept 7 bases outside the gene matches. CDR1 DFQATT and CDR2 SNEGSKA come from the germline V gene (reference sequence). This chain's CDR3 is CSARSLGGGSYNEQFF. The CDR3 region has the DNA TGCAGTGCTAGATCCCTTGGCGGGGGCTCCTACAATGAGCAGTTCTTC.

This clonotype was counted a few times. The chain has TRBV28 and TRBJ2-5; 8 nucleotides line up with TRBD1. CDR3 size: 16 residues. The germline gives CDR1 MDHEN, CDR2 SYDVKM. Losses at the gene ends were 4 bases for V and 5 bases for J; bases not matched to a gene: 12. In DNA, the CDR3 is TGTGCCAGCAGTTCATTAGGACAGGGTGTCACTGAGACCCAGTACTTC. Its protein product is CASSSLGQGVTETQYF.

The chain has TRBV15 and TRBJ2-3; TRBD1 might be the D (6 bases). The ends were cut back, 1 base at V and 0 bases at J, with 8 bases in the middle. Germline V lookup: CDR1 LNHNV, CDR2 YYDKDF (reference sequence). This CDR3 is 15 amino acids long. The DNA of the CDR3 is TGTGCCACCAGCAGAGGGACAGTTAGCACAGATACGCAGTATTTT. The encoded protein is CATSRGTVSTDTQYF.

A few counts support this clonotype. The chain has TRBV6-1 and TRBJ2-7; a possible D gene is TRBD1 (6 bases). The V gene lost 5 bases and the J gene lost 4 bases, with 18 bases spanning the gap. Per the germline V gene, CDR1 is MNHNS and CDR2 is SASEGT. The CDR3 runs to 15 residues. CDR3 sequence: CASSTRRTGTYEQYF. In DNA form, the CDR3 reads TGTGCCAGCAGTACCCGGCGTACAGGGACGTACGAGCAGTACTTC.

CDR3: CSAPGGRDNQPQHF. In DNA form, the CDR3 reads TGCAGTGCTCCAGGAGGCAGGGACAATCAGCCCCAGCATTTT. The chain couples TRBV20-1 to TRBJ1-5, with D possibly being TRBD1 (5 bases). Trimming took 5 bases from V and 3 from J, leaving 14 bases between them. CDR1 is DFQATT and CDR2 is SNEGSKA in the germline V gene (reference sequence). This CDR3 spans 14 amino acids.

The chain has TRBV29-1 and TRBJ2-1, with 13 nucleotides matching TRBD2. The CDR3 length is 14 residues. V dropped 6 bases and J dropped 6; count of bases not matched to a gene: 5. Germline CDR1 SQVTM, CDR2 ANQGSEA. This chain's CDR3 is CSVDTSGRVNEQFF. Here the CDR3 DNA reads TGCAGCGTGGATACTAGCGGGAGGGTCAATGAGCAGTTCTTC.

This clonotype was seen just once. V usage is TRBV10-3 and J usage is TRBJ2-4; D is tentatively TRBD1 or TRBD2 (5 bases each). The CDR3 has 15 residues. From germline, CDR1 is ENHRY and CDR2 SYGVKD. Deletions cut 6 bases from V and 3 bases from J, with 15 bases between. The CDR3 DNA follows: TGTGCCATCAGGGCGGACGGGGCTGACAAAAACATTCAGTACTTC. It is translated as CAIRADGADKNIQYF.

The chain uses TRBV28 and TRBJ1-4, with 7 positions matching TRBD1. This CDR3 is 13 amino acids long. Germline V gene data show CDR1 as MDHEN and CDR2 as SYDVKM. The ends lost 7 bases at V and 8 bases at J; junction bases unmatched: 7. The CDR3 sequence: CASTGQVREKLFF. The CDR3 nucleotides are TGTGCCAGCACAGGACAGGTCCGGGAAAAACTGTTTTTT.